This record looks at one T cell receptor (beta chain) sequence and its context. The data stem from a study of blood T cell repertoires in COVID-19. Per the authors' pipeline: Researchers report that nucleated cell counts were estimated from reference gene primer amplification. Generated by immunoSEQ multiplex PCR, the TCRdb table keeps only in-frame clones and is missing some. That table is the source of V, J and clone size, and D and trimming were worked out from the DNA. The sample records 200,000 to 300,000 clones, over 65% being singletons. V was shortened by 0 bases and J by 4 bases, with 10 bases between the two germline ends. This CDR3 region has 14 residues. The germline V gene has CDR1 SGHRS and CDR2 YFSETQ.

The sample comprised peripheral blood. The chain employs TRBV5-1 and TRBJ1-1; D is unclear. The TCR comes from a woman of 80 years or more with acute or convalescent COVID-19. CDR3 nucleotide sequence: TGCGCCAGCAGCTTGGGAGGGAAGGGCACTGAAGCTTTCTTT. It is translated as CASSLGGKGTEAFF.